Below are 8 T cell receptor beta chains sequenced from a single sample in a study of siplizumab effects on memory and regulatory T cells. Profiling relied on immunoSEQ multiplex PCR, and the TCRdb table lists in-frame clones only, not all of them. The sample lists some 63,000 clones, approximately 97% seen once, with roughly 0.1% in the top ten. Source material: naive CD8+ T cells sorted from blood. The receptors stem from a human donor in good health.

This chain uses TRBV7-8 with TRBJ2-1; 11 bases map to TRBD2. This CDR3 region has 14 residues. V shed 2 bases, J shed 12 bases, and the junction held 6 bases outside the gene matches. Germline CDR1 reads SGHVS; CDR2 reads FQNEAQ. The CDR3 sequence is CASSLSASGGPQFF. In DNA, the CDR3 is TGTGCCAGCAGCTTATCGGCTAGCGGGGGGCCGCAGTTCTTC.

This chain connects TRBV9 to TRBJ2-2, with D maybe TRBD2 (6 bases). V was trimmed by 1 base and J by 3 bases, leaving 13 bases between them. The CDR3 covers 16 residues. CDR1 is SGDLS, CDR2 YYNGEE, per germline. CDR3 residues: CASSVRRWGDTGELFF. CDR3 nucleotide sequence: TGTGCCAGCAGCGTAAGGAGGTGGGGGGACACCGGGGAGCTGTTTTTT.

The V call is TRBV7-2, the J call TRBJ2-1, with 13 bases lining up with TRBD2. CDR3 length: 16 residues. Looked up from germline, CDR1 is SGHTA and CDR2 is FQGNSA. V was pared by 5 bases and J by 8 bases, with 9 bases of the junction left unmatched. CDR3 sequence reads: CASSPSTSGGLDEQFF. The CDR3, as DNA: TGTGCCAGCAGCCCCTCGACTAGCGGGGGGTTGGATGAGCAGTTCTTC. The full variable domain, rest sourced from reference TRBV7-2 and TRBJ2-1, is GAGVSQSPSNKVTEKGKDVELRCDPISGHTALYWYRQSLGQGLEFLIYFQGNSAPDKSGLPSDRFSAERTGGSVSTLTIQRTQQEDSAVYLCASSPSTSGGLDEQFFGPGTRLTVL.

The V gene is TRBV7-2, the J gene TRBJ1-2; D is unclear. V was cut by 5 bases and J by 4 bases, with 11 bases left in between. Looked up from germline, CDR1 is SGHTA and CDR2 is FQGNSA. The CDR3 contains 13 residues. CDR3 DNA: TGTGCCAGCAGCCTTACAGTTACCTATGGCTACACCTTC. Its translation is CASSLTVTYGYTF.

The chain carries TRBV4-2 and TRBJ1-5; no reliable D call. With 0 bases removed from V and 5 bases from J, the gap between germline ends came to 5 bases. The CDR3 is 13 amino acids. CDR1 and CDR2 (germline): LGHNA, YNFKEQ. CDR3 nucleotide sequence: TGTGCCAGCAGCCAAGAAAGGGATCAGCCCCAGCATTTT. Translated: CASSQERDQPQHF.

The gene calls are TRBV19 and TRBJ1-3; D might be TRBD1 (6 bases). CDR1 is LNHDA and CDR2 is SQIVND in the germline V gene (reference sequence). This CDR3 has 15 residues. Between the trimmed V and J ends, which lost 3 bases and 9 bases, there was a span of 18 bases. In nucleotides, the CDR3 is TGTGCCAGTAGTATCTCCGCCGGGGGCTTCGGCACCATATATTTT. It encodes CASSISAGGFGTIYF.

J is TRBJ2-7 and V is TRBV7-9, with D perhaps TRBD1 or TRBD2 (6 bases each). The CDR3 is made up of 11 amino acids. V was shortened by 10 bases and J by 6 bases, with 13 bases between the two germline ends. Germline-derived CDR1 and CDR2 are SEHNR and FQNEAQ (reference sequence). CDR3 in amino acids: CATDGGLEQYF. The CDR3 nucleotides are TGTGCCACAGACGGGGGCCTCGAGCAGTACTTC.

This chain links TRBV19 with TRBJ2-1; possibly TRBD1 for D (6 bases). CDR1 and CDR2 (germline): LNHDA, SQIVND (reference sequence). Trimming shortened V by 2 bases and J by 9 bases, and 11 bases separated the two germline ends. CDR3 length: 13 amino acids. The CDR3 loop is CASSITLGGEQFF. The CDR3 DNA sequence: TGTGCCAGTAGTATAACCCTAGGGGGTGAGCAGTTCTTC.